This TCR beta chain is from a study of glioma-infiltrating T cells after dendritic cell vaccination. Study as a whole: Autologous tumor lysate-pulsed dendritic cell vaccination was given between the early 2000s and the early 2010s.

Trimming removed 4 bases from V and 2 bases from J, with 16 bases in between. Germline V lookup: CDR1 SGDLS, CDR2 YYNGEE. The CDR3 has 16 residues. The time point was: after dendritic cell vaccination, including at tumor progression/relapse. Only patients with spare fresh-frozen tumor and over two years of follow-up were included. Amplification used 60 V beta primers and 13 J beta primers. The data were produced by immunoSEQ multiplex PCR, yet TCRdb's version contains in-frame clones alone and is incomplete. The sample records roughly 80,000 clones, around 86% being singletons. This sequence originates from a human donor with glioblastoma. Sample: blood, taken after dendritic cell vaccination. V is TRBV9 and J is TRBJ1-5, with D maybe TRBD1 (5 bases). The CDR3 bases are TGTGCCAGCAGCCCCCCCGGGGGGAAAGGCAATCAGCCCCAGCATTTT. Translating it yields CASSPPGGKGNQPQHF.